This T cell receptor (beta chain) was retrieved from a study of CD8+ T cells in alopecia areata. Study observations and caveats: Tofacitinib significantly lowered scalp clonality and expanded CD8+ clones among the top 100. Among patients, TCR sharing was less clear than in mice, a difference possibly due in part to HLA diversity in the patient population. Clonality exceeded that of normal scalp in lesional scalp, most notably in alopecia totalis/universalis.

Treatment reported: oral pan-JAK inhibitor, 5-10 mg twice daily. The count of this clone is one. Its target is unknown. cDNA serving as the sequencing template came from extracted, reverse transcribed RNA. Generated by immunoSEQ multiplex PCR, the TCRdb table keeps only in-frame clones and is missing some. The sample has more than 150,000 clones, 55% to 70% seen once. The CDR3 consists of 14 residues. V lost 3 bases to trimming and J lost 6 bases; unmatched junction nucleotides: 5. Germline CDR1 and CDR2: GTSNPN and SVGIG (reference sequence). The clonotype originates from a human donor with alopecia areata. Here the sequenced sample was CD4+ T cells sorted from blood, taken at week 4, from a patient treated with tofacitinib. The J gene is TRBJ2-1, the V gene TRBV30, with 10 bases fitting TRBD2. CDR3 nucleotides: TGTGCCTGGAGACTAGCGGGGACGGGCAATGAGCAGTTCTTC. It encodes CAWRLAGTGNEQFF.